The entry below gives a single T cell receptor (beta chain) sequence along with its context. The data originate from a study of human T cells and chemical hapten exposure. Background on the study: Patches with 0.01% DPC went on the upper back, and the tests were read at 6 days.

Germline V gene data show CDR1 as KGHSH and CDR2 as LQKENI. The CDR3 is 14 amino acids. V was clipped by 1 base and J by 1 base, with 7 bases between them. Time point here: patch test 1, 2 weeks after DPC sensitization. Treatment described: therapeutic diphenylcyclopropenone sensitization with weekly scalp DPC. The study extracted total RNA from unfractionated whole blood. TCRdb re-derived calls from the RACE reads in MiXCR, one entry per CDR3 protein. There are over 50,000 distinct CDR3 sequences in the sample; more than 9.5% occur only once, and 1.8% lies in the top ten. The sequence was obtained from a middle-aged woman with alopecia areata. Some clones in this sample may be carry-over from other donors' samples. The sequenced sample was whole blood, obtained in connection with sensitization to the hapten diphenylcyclopropenone (DPC). The V and J genes are TRBV18 and TRBJ1-1, with no clear D. For the CDR3, the DNA is TGTGCCAGCTCACCACGGGCAGGGAACACTGAAGCTTTCTTT. Translating it yields CASSPRAGNTEAFF.